The following is a T cell receptor (beta chain) sequence with its context. Antigen: not known. PBMCs provided sorted CD4+ and CD8+ T cells. Per germline, CDR1 SGHNT and CDR2 YYREEE (reference sequence). The CDR3 is 16 residues long. V shed 0 bases and J shed 5 bases, with 17 bases lying between them. These data are taken from a study of CD8+ T cells in alopecia areata. Study-wide results and limits: Among the cells sequenced in scalp samples are also the resident alphabeta T cells of normal skin. Affected scalp, especially in alopecia totalis/universalis, had a higher clonality than normal scalp did.

RNA was isolated and reverse transcribed to cDNA, the sequencing template. Libraries were prepared by immunoSEQ multiplex PCR; TCRdb keeps only in-frame clonotypes and omits some of them. The table has under 150,000 clones, more than 55% seen once; the top ten hold 30% to 45%. The clonotype comes from a human donor in good health. Specimen: CD8+ T cells sorted from blood. The rearrangement links TRBV5-4 to TRBJ2-5; D tentatively reads TRBD1 or TRBD2 (5 bases each). CDR3 DNA sequence: TGTGCCAGCAGCTTGGGCTCAGGGACGGGTTTGGAGACCCAGTACTTC. Its translation: CASSLGSGTGLETQYF.